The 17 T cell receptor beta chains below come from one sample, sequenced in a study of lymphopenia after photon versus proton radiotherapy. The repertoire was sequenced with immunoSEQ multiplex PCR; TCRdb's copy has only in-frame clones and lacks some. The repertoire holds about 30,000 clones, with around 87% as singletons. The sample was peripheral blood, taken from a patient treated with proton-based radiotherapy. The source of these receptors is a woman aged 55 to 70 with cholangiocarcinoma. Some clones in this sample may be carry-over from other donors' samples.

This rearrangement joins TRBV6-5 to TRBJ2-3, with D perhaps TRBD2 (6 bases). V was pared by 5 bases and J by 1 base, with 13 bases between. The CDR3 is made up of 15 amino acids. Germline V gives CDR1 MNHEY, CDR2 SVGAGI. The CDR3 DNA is TGTGCCAGCAGTCCTCGGCGGGGTGGCACAGATACGCAGTATTTT. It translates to CASSPRRGGTDTQYF.

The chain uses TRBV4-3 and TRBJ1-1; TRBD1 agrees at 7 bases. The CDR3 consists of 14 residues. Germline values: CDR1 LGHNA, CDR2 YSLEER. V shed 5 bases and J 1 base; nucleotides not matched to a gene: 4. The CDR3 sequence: CASSSGQKNTEAFF. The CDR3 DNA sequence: TGCGCCAGCAGCTCGGGACAGAAGAACACTGAAGCTTTCTTT.

CDR3 sequence reads: CASRGVGADEQFF. The CDR3 nucleotides are TGTGCCAGCAGAGGAGTGGGGGCGGATGAGCAGTTCTTC. The chain joins TRBV5-4 to TRBJ2-1; D possibly corresponds to TRBD1 (6 bases). This CDR3 region has 13 residues. In germline, CDR1 is SGHNT, CDR2 YYREEE (reference sequence). V was trimmed by 5 bases and J by 8 bases, leaving 14 bases between them. The full variable domain, its missing parts supplied by reference TRBV5-4 and TRBJ2-1, is ETGVTQSPTHLIKTRGQQVTLRCSSQSGHNTVSWYQQALGQGPQFIFQYYREEENGRGNFPPRFSGLQFPNYSSELNVNALELDDSALYLCASRGVGADEQFFGPGTRLTVL.

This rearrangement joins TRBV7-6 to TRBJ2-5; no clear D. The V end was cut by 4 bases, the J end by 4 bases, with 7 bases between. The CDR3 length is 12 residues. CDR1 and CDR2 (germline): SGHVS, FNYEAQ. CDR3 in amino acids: CASSSWRETQYF. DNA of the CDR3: TGTGCCAGCAGCTCTTGGAGAGAGACCCAGTACTTC.

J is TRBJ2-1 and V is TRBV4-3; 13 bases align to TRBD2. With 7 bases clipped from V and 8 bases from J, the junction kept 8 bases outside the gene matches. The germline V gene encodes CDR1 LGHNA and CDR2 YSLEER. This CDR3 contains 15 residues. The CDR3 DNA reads TGCGCCAGCACCAGGACTAGCGGGAGCGGGGATGAGCAGTTCTTC. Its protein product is CASTRTSGSGDEQFF.

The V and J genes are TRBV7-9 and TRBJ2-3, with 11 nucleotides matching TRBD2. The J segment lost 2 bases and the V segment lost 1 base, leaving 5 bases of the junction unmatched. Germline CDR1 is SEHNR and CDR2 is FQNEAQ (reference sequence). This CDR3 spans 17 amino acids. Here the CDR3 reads CASSLGSSGGHTDTQYF. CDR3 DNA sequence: TGTGCCAGCAGCTTAGGTTCTAGCGGGGGGCACACAGATACGCAGTATTTT.

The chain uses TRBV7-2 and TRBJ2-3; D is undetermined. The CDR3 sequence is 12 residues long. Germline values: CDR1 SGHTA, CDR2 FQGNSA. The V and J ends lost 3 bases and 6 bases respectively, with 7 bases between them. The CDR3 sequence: CASSFFTDTQYF. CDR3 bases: TGTGCCAGCAGCTTCTTCACGGATACGCAGTATTTT.

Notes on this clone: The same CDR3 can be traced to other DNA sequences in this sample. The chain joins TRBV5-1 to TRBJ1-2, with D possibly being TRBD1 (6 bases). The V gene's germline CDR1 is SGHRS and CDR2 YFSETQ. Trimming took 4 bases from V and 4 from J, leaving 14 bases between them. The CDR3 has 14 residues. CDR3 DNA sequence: TGCGCCAGCAGCCTCGCAGGGGCCGGCTATGGCTACACCTTC. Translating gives CASSLAGAGYGYTF.

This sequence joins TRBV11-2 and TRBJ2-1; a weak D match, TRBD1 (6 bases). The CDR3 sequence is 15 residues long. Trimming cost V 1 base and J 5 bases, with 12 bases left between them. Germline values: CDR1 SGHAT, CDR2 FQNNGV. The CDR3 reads CASSLVGAGNNEQFF. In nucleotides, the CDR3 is TGTGCCAGCAGCTTAGTGGGGGCAGGGAACAATGAGCAGTTCTTC.

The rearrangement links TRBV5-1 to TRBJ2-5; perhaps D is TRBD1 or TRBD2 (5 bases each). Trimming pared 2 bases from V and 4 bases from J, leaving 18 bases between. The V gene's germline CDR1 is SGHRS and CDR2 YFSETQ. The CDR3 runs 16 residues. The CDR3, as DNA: TGCGCCAGCAGCTTCGGGGCAGGATCTAGTCTAGAGACCCAGTACTTC. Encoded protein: CASSFGAGSSLETQYF.

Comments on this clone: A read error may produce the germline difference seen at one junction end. CDR3 residues: CASSQDRGSPSF. The CDR3 DNA sequence: TGCGCCAGCAGCCAAGATCGGGGGTCCCCCTCCTTC. The chain joins TRBV4-3 to TRBJ1-2, with TRBD1 as a possible D gene (5 bases). This CDR3 contains 12 residues. CDR1 is LGHNA, CDR2 YSLEER, per germline.

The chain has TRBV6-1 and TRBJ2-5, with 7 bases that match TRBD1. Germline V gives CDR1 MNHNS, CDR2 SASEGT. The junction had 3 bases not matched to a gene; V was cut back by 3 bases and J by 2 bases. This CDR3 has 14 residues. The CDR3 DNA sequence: TGTGCCAGCAGTGAGACAGGGCCTCAAGAGACCCAGTACTTC. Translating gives CASSETGPQETQYF.

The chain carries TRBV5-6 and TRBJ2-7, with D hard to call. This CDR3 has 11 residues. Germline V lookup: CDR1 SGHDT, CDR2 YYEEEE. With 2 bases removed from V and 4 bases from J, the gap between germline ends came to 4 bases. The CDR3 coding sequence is TGTGCCAGCAGCTTAAGGTACGAGCAGTACTTC. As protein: CASSLRYEQYF.

DNA of the CDR3: TGTGCCAGCTCACTCCAGAAGACCCAGTACTTC. It is translated as CASSLQKTQYF. This rearrangement joins TRBV18 to TRBJ2-5; D not certain. The germline V and J ends were trimmed by 4 bases and 6 bases, with 6 bases remaining between them. Germline V gene lookup returns CDR1 KGHSH and CDR2 LQKENI. The length of the CDR3 is 11 residues.

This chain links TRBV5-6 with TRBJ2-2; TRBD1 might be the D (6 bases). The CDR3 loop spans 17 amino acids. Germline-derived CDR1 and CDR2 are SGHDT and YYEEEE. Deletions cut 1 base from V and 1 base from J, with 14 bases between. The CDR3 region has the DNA TGTGCCAGCAGCTTGACCCAGGGGTGGCGGAACACCGGGGAGCTGTTTTTT. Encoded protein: CASSLTQGWRNTGELFF.

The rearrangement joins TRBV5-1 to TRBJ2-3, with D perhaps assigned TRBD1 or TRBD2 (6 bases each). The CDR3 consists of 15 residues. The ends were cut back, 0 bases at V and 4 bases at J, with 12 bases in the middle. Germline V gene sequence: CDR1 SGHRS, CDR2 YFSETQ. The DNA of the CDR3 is TGCGCCAGCAGCTTGGAGGGGGGCCGGGCAGATACGCAGTATTTT. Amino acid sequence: CASSLEGGRADTQYF. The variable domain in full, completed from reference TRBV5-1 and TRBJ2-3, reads KAGVTQTPRYLIKTRGQQVTLSCSPISGHRSVSWYQQTPGQGLQFLFEYFSETQRNKGNFPGRFSGRQFSNSRSEMNVSTLELGDSALYLCASSLEGGRADTQYFGPGTRLTVL.

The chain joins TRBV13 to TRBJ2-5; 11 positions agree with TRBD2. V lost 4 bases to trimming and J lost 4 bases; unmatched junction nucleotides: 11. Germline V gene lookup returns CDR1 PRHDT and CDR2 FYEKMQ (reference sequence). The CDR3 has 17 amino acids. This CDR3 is CASSSELLAGERETQYF. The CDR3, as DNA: TGTGCCAGCAGCTCCGAACTACTAGCGGGAGAGAGAGAGACCCAGTACTTC.